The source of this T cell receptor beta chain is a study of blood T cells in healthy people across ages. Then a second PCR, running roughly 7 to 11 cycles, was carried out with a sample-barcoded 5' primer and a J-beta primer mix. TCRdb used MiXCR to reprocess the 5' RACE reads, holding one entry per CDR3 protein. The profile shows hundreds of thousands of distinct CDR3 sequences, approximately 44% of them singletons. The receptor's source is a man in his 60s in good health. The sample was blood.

As DNA, the CDR3 is TGTGCCAGCAGCTCATACAGGGTGTGGGACTATGGCTACACCTTC. Encoded protein: CASSSYRVWDYGYTF. The V call is TRBV7-8, the J call TRBJ1-2; D possibly corresponds to TRBD1 (6 bases). Germline V gene sequence: CDR1 SGHVS, CDR2 FQNEAQ. The CDR3 is 15 residues long. V gave up 4 bases and J gave up 3 bases, with 15 bases separating them.